Following are 10 T cell receptor beta chains from one sample sequenced in a study of T cell responses to AZD1222 COVID-19 vaccine. Using immunoSEQ multiplex PCR, the repertoire was profiled, and TCRdb retains in-frame clones only, with some absent. The sample consists of over 100,000 clones, over 75% of them appearing once. The sequencing here drew on peripheral blood, taken on day 0 of AZD1222 vaccination. Every receptor here comes from an adult in good health.

This sequence joins TRBV5-1 and TRBJ1-4; D unclear. Trimming removed 3 bases at V and 8 bases at J, with 11 bases between. The CDR3 loop spans 13 amino acids. CDR1 and CDR2 (germline): SGHRS, YFSETQ. The CDR3, as DNA: TGCGCCAGCAGCTACGCCGGGAAAGAAAAACTGTTTTTT. Protein product: CASSYAGKEKLFF. The entire variable domain, with the rest obtained from reference TRBV5-1 and TRBJ1-4, is as follows: KAGVTQTPRYLIKTRGQQVTLSCSPISGHRSVSWYQQTPGQGLQFLFEYFSETQRNKGNFPGRFSGRQFSNSRSEMNVSTLELGDSALYLCASSYAGKEKLFFGSGTQLSVL.

The gene calls are TRBV19 and TRBJ2-7; possible D gene TRBD2, 6 bases. This CDR3 contains 18 residues. Trimming stripped 3 bases from V and 0 bases from J, with 21 bases between. Per germline, CDR1 LNHDA and CDR2 SQIVND (reference sequence). The CDR3 loop is CASSISGYPSEGSYEQYF. The CDR3 region has the DNA TGTGCCAGTAGTATTAGCGGCTACCCTTCCGAGGGCTCCTACGAGCAGTACTTC.

V and J are TRBV2 and TRBJ1-5; D is undetermined. Germline values: CDR1 SNHLY, CDR2 FYNNEI. Trimming pared 4 bases from V and 6 bases from J, leaving 19 bases between. The CDR3 totals 16 residues. The CDR3 spells CASSGYSELVSQPQHF. The CDR3 bases are TGTGCCAGCAGTGGGTATTCGGAGTTGGTAAGTCAGCCCCAGCATTTT.

The rearrangement joins TRBV15 to TRBJ2-1; 8 bases align to TRBD2. The CDR3 totals 15 residues. Per germline, CDR1 LNHNV and CDR2 YYDKDF (reference sequence). Unmatched junction bases numbered 7, after V lost 1 base and J lost 8 bases. CDR3 sequence (DNA): TGTGCCACCAGCAGAGCGGGGGGGCCTGTGGATGAGCAGTTCTTC. Translated: CATSRAGGPVDEQFF.

The V gene is TRBV5-1, the J gene TRBJ1-5, with D possibly TRBD1 on 5 matching bases. V was shortened by 1 base and J by 5 bases, with 13 bases between the two germline ends. CDR3 length equals 15 residues. Looked up from germline, CDR1 is SGHRS and CDR2 is YFSETQ. In DNA form, the CDR3 reads TGCGCCAGCAGCTTGACAGTAGGGGATCATCAGCCCCAGCATTTT. Protein: CASSLTVGDHQPQHF.

In nucleotides, the CDR3 is TGTGCCAGCAGTGACGTCCCGACAGGGATGATTCAGGGAAACACCATATATTTT. Translated: CASSDVPTGMIQGNTIYF. The chain is built from TRBV25-1 and TRBJ1-3; 7 bases map to TRBD1. This CDR3 spans 18 amino acids. CDR1 is MGHDK and CDR2 is SYGVNS in the germline V gene. Trimming at V came to 3 bases and at J to 4 bases, leaving 15 bases not matched to a gene.

J is TRBJ2-3 and V is TRBV5-8; D is undetermined. Deletions cut 0 bases from V and 2 bases from J, with 10 bases between. The germline V gene encodes CDR1 SGHTS and CDR2 YDEGEE. The CDR3 totals 15 residues. This chain's CDR3 is CASSLELTVTDTQYF. CDR3 in DNA: TGTGCCAGCAGCTTGGAGCTAACCGTCACAGATACGCAGTATTTT.

This clone was seen only a few times. The chain couples TRBV15 to TRBJ1-6; D call uncertain. The CDR3 is 15 amino acids. V was trimmed by 3 bases and J by 9 bases, leaving 15 bases between them. The germline V gene has CDR1 LNHNV and CDR2 YYDKDF (reference sequence). In nucleotides, the CDR3 is TGTGCCACCAGCAGGGAGGGTCAGGAGATTTCACCCCTCCACTTT. Translation gives CATSREGQEISPLHF.

This chain links TRBV5-4 with TRBJ2-4; possibly TRBD1 for D (6 bases). This CDR3 is built from 14 residues. The germline CDR1 and CDR2 sequences are SGHNT and YYREEE (reference sequence). Trimming took off 6 bases at V and 3 bases at J, with 13 bases between the two ends. The CDR3 nucleotides are TGTGCCAGCACCTCACAGGGCCTCAAAAACATTCAGTACTTC. It codes for CASTSQGLKNIQYF.

The chain couples TRBV28 to TRBJ2-1; D ambiguous. The length of the CDR3 is 13 residues. Germline assignment: CDR1 MDHEN and CDR2 SYDVKM. V was trimmed by 3 bases and J by 7 bases, leaving 10 bases between them. CDR3 bases: TGTGCCAGCAGTTTCCCAGTCACGAATGAGCAGTTCTTC. The encoded protein is CASSFPVTNEQFF.